Listed below are T cell receptor beta chains from one sample, sequenced in a study of T cell repertoires in cytomegalovirus infection. TCRdb redid the calling of the reads with MiXCR, one entry per CDR3 protein. The top ten hold approximately 12% of the sample, which has hundreds of thousands of distinct CDR3 sequences, 15% to 20% seen once. The source material was PBMCs. These receptors all come from a human donor in good health (CMV status not recorded). Some clones in this sample may be carry-over from other donors' samples. The CDR3 runs from the conserved cysteine through the conserved F or W. The D gene is left open where the match is weak. Clone sizes are given selectively: once, few, many, or a class where the clone is expanded.

.,TRBV6-1,TRBJ2-3,.,CASSERFSRTDTQYF,TGTGCCAGCAGTGAACGGTTCTCCCGCACAGATACGCAGTATTTT
.,TRBV7-3,TRBJ2-1,TRBD2,CASSLKTSGGNNEQFF,TGTGCCAGCAGCTTAAAGACTAGCGGGGGGAATAATGAGCAGTTCTTC
many,TRBV18,TRBJ1-1,.,CASSPQGLNTEAFF,TGTGCCAGCTCACCACAGGGGTTGAACACTGAAGCTTTCTTT
few,TRBV7-2,TRBJ2-3,.,CASRIGATDTQYF,TGTGCCAGCAGGATAGGTGCGACAGATACGCAGTATTTT
.,TRBV10-3,TRBJ2-1,.,CATMNPLSYNEQFF,TGTGCCACCATGAATCCTCTCTCCTACAATGAGCAGTTCTTC
many,TRBV7-2,TRBJ1-6,.,CASSLVGLWGAANSPLHF,TGTGCCAGCAGCTTAGTCGGACTTTGGGGGGCAGCGAATTCACCCCTCCACTTT
many,TRBV7-2,TRBJ2-1,TRBD2,CASSFGDYMSYEQFF,TGTGCCAGCAGCTTCGGGGACTATATGAGCTATGAGCAGTTCTTC
.,TRBV7-2,TRBJ2-2,TRBD1,CASSLAPQGAGGELFF,TGTGCCAGCAGCTTAGCCCCCCAGGGGGCAGGCGGGGAGCTGTTTTTT
few,TRBV7-2,TRBJ2-7,TRBD1,CASSSHQGTGEQYF,TGTGCCAGCAGCTCACATCAAGGGACAGGCGAGCAGTACTTC
few,TRBV20-1,TRBJ1-4,.,CSARGLGDEKLFF,TGCAGTGCTAGAGGCCTGGGGGATGAAAAACTGTTTTTT
many,TRBV6-2/TRBV6-3,TRBJ1-1,.,CASSPTMGTEAFF,TGTGCCAGCAGCCCTACTATGGGCACTGAAGCTTTCTTT
few,TRBV20-1,TRBJ2-1,TRBD2,CSARSGGGSYNEQFF,TGCAGTGCTAGGTCCGGCGGGGGCTCCTACAATGAGCAGTTCTTC
few,TRBV3-1,TRBJ2-7,TRBD1,CASSPLDRVGYEQYF,TGTGCCAGCAGCCCACTAGACAGGGTCGGCTACGAGCAGTACTTC
once,TRBV20-1,TRBJ1-4,.,CSARTTTPATNEKLFF,TGCAGTGCTAGGACGACAACCCCTGCAACTAATGAAAAACTGTTTTTT
many,TRBV6-1,TRBJ1-2,TRBD1,CASSRWGTLTGVNYGYTF,TGTGCCAGCAGCCGATGGGGTACCCTAACAGGGGTTAACTATGGCTACACCTTC
many,TRBV4-2,TRBJ2-1,.,CASSPDQGGTHNEQFF,TGTGCCAGCAGCCCAGATCAGGGGGGAACCCACAATGAGCAGTTCTTC
.,TRBV11-2,TRBJ2-5,TRBD2,CASSSWIRLAGGETQYF,TGTGCCAGCAGCTCCTGGATCCGGCTAGCGGGTGGAGAGACCCAGTACTTC
.,TRBV5-6,TRBJ2-7,TRBD2,CASSGGLAGYEQYF,TGTGCCAGCAGCGGGGGACTAGCGGGCTACGAGCAGTACTTC
few,TRBV7-2,TRBJ2-3,.,CASSLRSAGAGTDTQYF,TGTGCCAGCAGCTTAAGATCGGCAGGGGCGGGCACAGATACGCAGTATTTT
few,TRBV20-1,TRBJ2-5,.,CSAGTLGGVETQYF,TGCAGTGCTGGGACGTTGGGGGGCGTGGAGACCCAGTACTTC
many,TRBV7-9,TRBJ1-1,TRBD1,CASSIDRDTEAFF,TGTGCCAGCAGCATTGACAGGGACACTGAAGCTTTCTTT
.,TRBV12-3/TRBV12-4,TRBJ2-3,.,CASSFVPGRLIPDTQYF,TGTGCCAGCAGTTTCGTACCGGGACGGCTAATCCCAGATACGCAGTATTTT
.,TRBV19,TRBJ2-2,.,CASSPDRTTNTGELFF,TGTGCCAGTAGTCCCGACAGAACAACGAACACCGGGGAGCTGTTTTTT
many,TRBV7-9,TRBJ1-4,.,CASSPDNGLGKLFF,TGTGCCAGCAGCCCGGACAACGGCCTTGGGAAACTGTTTTTT
many,TRBV7-2,TRBJ2-7,.,CASSLGEGSSYEQYF,TGTGCCAGCAGCTTAGGTGAAGGGAGCTCCTACGAGCAGTACTTC
many,TRBV6-1,TRBJ2-2,.,CASSAYSTGELFF,TGTGCCAGCAGTGCTTACTCCACCGGGGAGCTGTTTTTT
.,TRBV9,TRBJ2-3,.,CASSAYNTQYF,TGTGCCAGCAGCGCATATAATACGCAGTATTTT
.,TRBV20-1,TRBJ2-3,TRBD2,CSARGTSGGTDTQYF,TGCAGTGCTAGAGGGACTAGCGGGGGCACAGATACGCAGTATTTT
few,TRBV19,TRBJ1-1,TRBD1,CASSTGVNTEAFF,TGTGCCAGTTCTACAGGGGTGAACACTGAAGCTTTCTTT
many,TRBV6-1,TRBJ1-5,.,CASSTGSQPQHF,TGTGCCAGCAGCACAGGGAGTCAGCCCCAGCATTTT
many,TRBV7-9,TRBJ2-6,.,CASSFGSGANVLTF,TGTGCCAGCAGCTTTGGGTCTGGGGCCAACGTCCTGACTTTC
many,TRBV7-2,TRBJ2-7,.,CASSLVEGPYEQYF,TGTGCCAGCAGCTTAGTAGAAGGCCCCTACGAGCAGTACTTC
few,TRBV7-6,TRBJ2-2,TRBD1,CASSLRTGGFTGELFF,TGTGCCAGCAGCTTAAGGACAGGGGGTTTCACCGGGGAGCTGTTTTTT
.,TRBV7-9,TRBJ2-1,.,CASSLVGYSYNEQFF,TGTGCCAGCAGCTTAGTCGGCTATTCCTACAATGAGCAGTTCTTC
.,TRBV20-1,TRBJ1-5,.,CSAQRGRGQPQHF,TGCAGTGCCCAGAGGGGCCGAGGGCAGCCCCAGCATTTT
few,TRBV12-3/TRBV12-4,TRBJ1-5,.,CASSPRAGSWNQPQHF,TGTGCCAGCAGCCCGCGGGCGGGGAGTTGGAATCAGCCCCAGCATTTT
.,TRBV28,TRBJ1-5,.,CASYRGNQPQHF,TGTGCCAGCTACAGGGGCAATCAGCCCCAGCATTTT
.,TRBV4-1,TRBJ2-1,.,CASSQSQGGFNEQFF,TGCGCCAGCAGCCAGAGTCAGGGGGGGTTCAATGAGCAGTTCTTC
many,TRBV7-9,TRBJ1-1,.,CASSLQENTEAFF,TGTGCCAGCAGCCTACAGGAGAACACTGAAGCTTTCTTT
many,TRBV7-6,TRBJ2-2,TRBD2,CASSLASGYTGELFF,TGTGCCAGCAGCTTGGCTAGCGGATACACCGGGGAGCTGTTTTTT
.,TRBV7-2,TRBJ2-3,TRBD2,CASSPRGGEGKFTDTQYF,TGTGCCAGCAGCCCCCGGGGGGGGGAGGGGAAATTTACAGATACGCAGTATTTT
many,TRBV7-6,TRBJ2-1,.,CASSLGAAGQGNEQFF,TGTGCCAGCAGCTTAGGAGCGGCGGGGCAAGGCAATGAGCAGTTCTTC